This T cell receptor beta chain was captured by sequencing in a study of Graves' ophthalmopathy and Graves' hyperthyroidism. Study-level background: Researchers classed hyperthyroidism as stable given no ophthalmopathy within 18 months of follow-up. Study-level points and caveats: A model built from 13 signatures distinguished ophthalmopathy from stable hyperthyroidism with 85% to 90% sensitivity and approximately 81% specificity. Progression of ophthalmopathy was predicted by the model with roughly 65% sensitivity and around 72% specificity.

Physicians reached a diagnosis by relying on clinical symptoms, serum thyroxine, TRAb, thyroid ultrasound and orbital computed tomography. Germline V lookup: CDR1 PRHDT, CDR2 FYEKMQ (reference sequence). Trimming removed 0 bases from V and 2 bases from J, with 10 bases in between. The CDR3 sequence is 15 residues long. Investigators amplified TCR beta CDR3 regions from RNA transcripts. First-round RT-PCR with HTBI primers preceded a second-round multiplex PCR. A single record per CDR3 protein comes from TCRdb applying MiXCR to the multiplex PCR reads. The sample records a few hundred thousand distinct CDR3 sequences, under 40% being singletons. This clonotype was recorded at least ten times. Antigen specificity is unknown.

The sequence derives from an adult man with Graves' hyperthyroidism. The chain has TRBV13 and TRBJ2-5, with D perhaps TRBD1 (5 bases). The source material was peripheral blood or thyroid tissue (not recorded which). The CDR3, as DNA: TGTGCCAGCAGCTTAGGCGTAGACAGACAAGAGACCCAGTACTTC. Its translation: CASSLGVDRQETQYF.